Here is one TCR beta chain with its context. As yet, its antigen is unknown. The data are from a study of vaccination effects on CD4 cells after COVID-19. Study context: Each participant was given two doses of one vaccine (BNT162b2 or mRNA-1273).

Generated by immunoSEQ multiplex PCR, the TCRdb table keeps only in-frame clones and is missing some. Of approximately 47,000 clones listed, 76% were seen once; the top ten hold roughly 10%. When around nine days of culture had elapsed, CD4+ T cells were isolated. The clonotype was recovered from a human donor who had a prior SARS-CoV-2 infection. The source material was CD4+ T cells from PBMCs cultured without peptide, sampled before COVID-19 vaccination.

CDR3 amino acids: CASSPGTDPWGLNQPQHF. The CDR3 coding sequence is TGTGCCAGCAGCCCTGGGACAGACCCCTGGGGCCTAAATCAGCCCCAGCATTTT. This chain joins TRBV5-8 and TRBJ1-5, with 7 bases identical to TRBD1. With V trimmed by 4 bases and J by 4 bases, 17 bases remained unmatched. The CDR3 consists of 18 residues. Germline assignment: CDR1 SGHTS and CDR2 YDEGEE.